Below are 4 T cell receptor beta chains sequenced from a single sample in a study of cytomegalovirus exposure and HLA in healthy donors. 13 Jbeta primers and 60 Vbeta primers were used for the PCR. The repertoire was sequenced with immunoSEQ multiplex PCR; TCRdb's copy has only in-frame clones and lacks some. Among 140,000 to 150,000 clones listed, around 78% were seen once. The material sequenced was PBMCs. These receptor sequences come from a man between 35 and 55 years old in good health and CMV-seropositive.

The CDR3 DNA reads as TGTGCCAGCAGCTTAGATGGGAGCTCCTACAATGAGCAGTTCTTC. It yields the protein CASSLDGSSYNEQFF. The genes are TRBV7-2 and TRBJ2-1, with a possible D match to TRBD2 (5 bases). The germline V and J ends were trimmed by 1 base and 0 bases, with 7 bases remaining between them. CDR3 size: 15 residues. Looked up from germline, CDR1 is SGHTA and CDR2 is FQGNSA. The variable domain in full, with the rest retrieved from reference TRBV7-2 and TRBJ2-1, is GAGVSQSPSNKVTEKGKDVELRCDPISGHTALYWYRQSLGQGLEFLIYFQGNSAPDKSGLPSDRFSAERTGGSVSTLTIQRTQQEDSAVYLCASSLDGSSYNEQFFGPGTRLTVL.

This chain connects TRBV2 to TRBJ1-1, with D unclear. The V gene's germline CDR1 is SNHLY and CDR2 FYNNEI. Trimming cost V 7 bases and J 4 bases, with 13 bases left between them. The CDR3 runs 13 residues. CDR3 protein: CASIWETGTEAFF. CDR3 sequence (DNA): TGTGCCAGCATCTGGGAGACTGGCACTGAAGCTTTCTTT.

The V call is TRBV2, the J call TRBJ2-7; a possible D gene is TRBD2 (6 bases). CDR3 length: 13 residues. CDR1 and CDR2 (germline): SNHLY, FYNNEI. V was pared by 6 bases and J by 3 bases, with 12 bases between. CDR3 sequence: CASRTAGLYEQYF. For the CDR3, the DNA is TGTGCCAGCAGGACCGCGGGACTCTACGAGCAGTACTTC.

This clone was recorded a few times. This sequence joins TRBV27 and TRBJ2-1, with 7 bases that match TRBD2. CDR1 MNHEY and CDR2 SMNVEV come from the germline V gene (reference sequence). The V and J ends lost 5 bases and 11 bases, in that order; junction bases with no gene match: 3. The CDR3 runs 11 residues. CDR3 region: CASSTGTKQFF. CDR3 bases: TGTGCCAGCAGTACCGGGACTAAGCAGTTCTTC.